The 11 T cell receptor beta chains reported below all come from one sample, sequenced in a study of CD8 T cells in Susac syndrome. Reverse transcription used about 0.45 to 1 ug RNA and random hexamers. TCRdb passed the immunoSEQ multiplex PCR reads through MiXCR, listing each CDR3 protein once. The data hold some 220,000 distinct CDR3 sequences, with 95% observed a single time. Specimen: CD4+ T cells from PBMCs. The receptors shown here come from a human donor with multiple sclerosis.

The V call is TRBV27, the J call TRBJ2-5, with 10 bases fitting TRBD1. Germline loops: CDR1 MNHEY, CDR2 SMNVEV (reference sequence). The ends lost 1 base at V and 5 bases at J; junction bases unmatched: 4. CDR3 length: 15 residues. CDR3 sequence: CASSLLGQGLETQYF. The CDR3 DNA reads as TGTGCCAGCAGTTTATTGGGACAGGGGCTGGAGACCCAGTACTTC.

The V gene is TRBV29-1, the J gene TRBJ2-7; a possible D gene is TRBD1 (5 bases). Germline V gene data show CDR1 as SQVTM and CDR2 as ANQGSEA. The length of the CDR3 is 13 residues. Trimming removed 4 bases at V and 2 bases at J, with 12 bases between. The CDR3 nucleotides are TGCAGCGTTGTTGGACACTTCACCTACGAGCAGTACTTC. Protein: CSVVGHFTYEQYF.

The rearrangement uses TRBV5-6 and TRBJ1-1; D perhaps matches TRBD1 (6 bases). The CDR3 sequence is 15 residues long. The V end was cut by 9 bases, the J end by 1 base, with 19 bases between. The germline gives CDR1 SGHDT, CDR2 YYEEEE. The CDR3 nucleotides read TGTGCCACCAGTGTCGGGGGGACACGGAACACTGAAGCTTTCTTT. Its protein product is CATSVGGTRNTEAFF.

The rearrangement uses TRBV20-1 and TRBJ2-1; maybe TRBD1 (6 bases). With 3 bases removed from V and 6 bases from J, the gap between germline ends came to 12 bases. This CDR3 contains 13 residues. Germline loops: CDR1 DFQATT, CDR2 SNEGSKA (reference sequence). The CDR3 here is CSARRGSINEQFF. CDR3 nucleotides: TGCAGTGCTAGGAGGGGGAGCATCAATGAGCAGTTCTTC.

The V and J genes are TRBV29-1 and TRBJ2-7; weak D call: TRBD2 (6 bases). Germline loops: CDR1 SQVTM, CDR2 ANQGSEA. This CDR3 region has 14 residues. The V and J ends lost 4 bases and 2 bases respectively, with 15 bases between them. The CDR3 reads CSVGSGIGPYEQYF. The DNA for the CDR3 is TGCAGCGTTGGTAGCGGAATAGGGCCCTACGAGCAGTACTTC.

The chain employs TRBV12-3 or TRBV12-4 and TRBJ2-1, with 8 bases that match TRBD2. The CDR3 totals 14 residues. J gave up 6 bases and V 6 bases, and 7 bases lay outside the gene matches. The CDR3 region has the DNA TGTGCCAGCAGGAGTAGCGGGGCACGCAATGAGCAGTTCTTC. Translation gives CASRSSGARNEQFF.

This chain joins TRBV19 and TRBJ1-4; D is ambiguous. The CDR3 is 15 amino acids. Per germline, CDR1 LNHDA and CDR2 SQIVND (reference sequence). V was cut by 7 bases and J by 4 bases, with 16 bases left in between. CDR3: CASTNRVSINEKLFF. CDR3 DNA sequence: TGTGCCAGTACCAACCGCGTGTCCATTAATGAAAAACTGTTTTTT.

Here the CDR3 DNA reads TGTGCCAGCAGACAGGGGTTGAATCAGCCCCAGCATTTT. As protein: CASRQGLNQPQHF. The rearrangement joins TRBV2 to TRBJ1-5; 7 bases align to TRBD1. The germline CDR1 and CDR2 sequences are SNHLY and FYNNEI. The length of the CDR3 is 13 residues. V lost 6 bases and J lost 4; bases outside the gene matches: 3.

This sequence joins TRBV18 and TRBJ2-7; 8 bases agree with TRBD2. The trim removed 6 bases at V and 3 bases at J, leaving 16 bases unmatched. Germline loops: CDR1 KGHSH, CDR2 LQKENI. The CDR3 extends over 17 amino acids. The CDR3 sequence is CASSRGSGSGSLYEQYF. For the CDR3, the DNA is TGTGCCAGCTCCCGGGGCTCGGGGAGCGGGAGTCTCTACGAGCAGTACTTC.

This chain links TRBV12-3 or TRBV12-4 with TRBJ2-6; D remains unclear. This CDR3 is built from 14 residues. Trimming shortened V by 5 bases and J by 3 bases, and 8 bases separated the two germline ends. CDR3 nucleotides: TGTGCCAGCAGTACGAGCGTTGGGGCCAACGTCCTGACTTTC. It codes for CASSTSVGANVLTF.

The rearrangement links TRBV20-1 to TRBJ2-1; TRBD1 or TRBD2 may be the D gene (5 bases each). This CDR3 spans 12 amino acids. With 2 bases removed from V and 11 bases from J, the gap between germline ends came to 13 bases. Germline CDR1 is DFQATT and CDR2 is SNEGSKA (reference sequence). This chain's CDR3 is CSARPRRDQQFF. The DNA of the CDR3 is TGCAGTGCTAGACCTCGACGGGACCAGCAGTTCTTC.